This is a list of T cell receptor beta chains from one sample in a study of technical replicates of blood from several donors. Libraries were prepared by immunoSEQ multiplex PCR; TCRdb keeps only in-frame clonotypes and omits some of them. Here the sample spans around 57,000 clones, around 97% being singletons. Sample: T cells isolated from PBMCs. These receptors came from a human donor in good health. Both conserved end residues are part of each CDR3. D genes are given only for firm matches. Rows may omit the clone size; those that give it use once, few, many or a size class.

v_gene	d_gene	j_gene	abundance	CDR3aa	CDR3nt
TRBV10-3	TRBD1	TRBJ2-1	.	CAITSGQGTYNEQFF	TGTGCCATCACATCCGGACAGGGGACCTACAATGAGCAGTTCTTC
TRBV27	TRBD2	TRBJ2-1	.	CASSLAASGYNEQFF	TGTGCCAGCAGTTTAGCGGCTAGCGGTTACAATGAGCAGTTCTTC
TRBV28	TRBD2	TRBJ2-7	.	CASTDRLAGKRYEQYF	TGTGCCAGCACCGACCGCCTAGCGGGAAAGCGCTACGAGCAGTACTTC
TRBV28	TRBD1	TRBJ2-3	.	CASSFRGRIADTQYF	TGTGCCAGCAGCTTCAGGGGGCGAATCGCAGATACGCAGTATTTT
TRBV7-9	.	TRBJ2-1	.	CASSLPVSRGWSSYNEQFF	TGTGCCAGCAGCCTACCCGTGAGTAGAGGGTGGAGCTCCTACAATGAGCAGTTCTTC
TRBV5-1	.	TRBJ2-2	.	CASSSGQNTGELFF	TGCGCCAGCAGCTCGGGACAGAACACCGGGGAGCTGTTTTTT
TRBV4-1	.	TRBJ1-1	.	CASSQIQGLNTEAFF	TGCGCCAGCAGCCAAATTCAGGGCCTGAACACTGAAGCTTTCTTT
TRBV6-5	.	TRBJ1-5	.	CASSYRAQGQPQHF	TGTGCCAGCAGTTACAGGGCCCAGGGTCAGCCCCAGCATTTT
TRBV27	.	TRBJ1-4	.	CASSLSFQGGEKLFF	TGTGCCAGCAGTTTATCTTTTCAGGGCGGTGAAAAACTGTTTTTT
TRBV2	TRBD1	TRBJ1-2	.	CASSDEDRAHGYTF	TGTGCCAGCAGTGACGAGGACAGGGCACATGGCTACACCTTC
TRBV5-6	TRBD1	TRBJ1-5	.	CASSADRLSQPQHF	TGTGCCAGCAGCGCGGACAGGTTGAGTCAGCCCCAGCATTTT
TRBV27	.	TRBJ2-7	.	CASTTPHGGKFYEQYF	TGTGCCAGCACCACACCCCACGGGGGAAAGTTTTACGAGCAGTACTTC
TRBV15	.	TRBJ2-2	once	CATSRDEGGAGGELFF	TGTGCCACCAGCAGAGATGAAGGGGGGGCAGGTGGGGAGCTGTTTTTT
TRBV28	TRBD1	TRBJ1-2	.	CASSLGQGLYGYTF	TGTGCCAGCAGTTTGGGACAGGGGCTATATGGCTACACCTTC
TRBV7-6	.	TRBJ1-5	.	CASSLEQSNQPQHF	TGTGCCAGCAGCTTAGAACAGAGTAATCAGCCCCAGCATTTT
TRBV9	.	TRBJ1-1	.	CASSVRAESNTEAFF	TGTGCCAGCAGCGTGCGTGCTGAGTCGAACACTGAAGCTTTCTTT
TRBV18	TRBD1	TRBJ2-2	.	CASSRDRANPGELFF	TGTGCCAGCTCACGGGACAGGGCTAACCCCGGGGAGCTGTTTTTT
TRBV11-1	.	TRBJ2-7	.	CASSLGATYEQYF	TGTGCCAGCAGCTTAGGGGCGACCTACGAGCAGTACTTC
TRBV5-1	.	TRBJ1-3	.	CASAKQLINSGNTIYF	TGCGCCAGCGCGAAACAGCTAATCAACTCTGGAAACACCATATATTTT
TRBV15	TRBD1	TRBJ2-7	.	CATSRAGRGLGEQYF	TGTGCCACCAGCAGAGCTGGCAGGGGGCTAGGGGAGCAGTACTTC
TRBV29-1	TRBD1	TRBJ1-1	.	CSVDGTGLSPTEAFF	TGCAGCGTTGATGGGACAGGGCTCTCCCCCACTGAAGCTTTCTTT
TRBV6-5	.	TRBJ1-2	.	CASSYSNSHSGYTF	TGTGCCAGCAGTTACTCGAATTCCCACAGCGGCTACACCTTC
TRBV5-1	.	TRBJ2-1	once	CASSLGTGYNEQFF	TGCGCCAGCAGCTTAGGCACAGGGTACAATGAGCAGTTCTTC
TRBV4-1	TRBD1	TRBJ2-5	.	CASSQAGTAQETQYF	TGCGCCAGCAGCCAAGCGGGGACAGCTCAAGAGACCCAGTACTTC
TRBV6-5	TRBD1	TRBJ1-1	once	CASSHDRVKGTFF	TGTGCCAGCAGTCATGACAGGGTCAAGGGAACTTTCTTT
TRBV19	TRBD1	TRBJ1-2	few	CASSIQDRKTHTF	TGTGCCAGTAGTATACAGGACAGGAAGACCCACACCTTC
TRBV5-1	.	TRBJ2-2	.	CASRLTNGELFF	TGCGCCAGCAGGTTAACAAATGGGGAGCTGTTTTTT
TRBV5-8	.	TRBJ1-5	.	CASSLSWESQPQHF	TGTGCCAGCAGCTTGTCGTGGGAGTCTCAGCCCCAGCATTTT
TRBV6-1	TRBD2	TRBJ2-1	.	CASSRAGTYNEQFF	TGTGCCAGCAGCCGAGCGGGAACCTACAATGAGCAGTTCTTC
TRBV28	TRBD2	TRBJ2-1	.	CASSLTSSRRFF	TGTGCCAGCAGCCTGACTAGCAGCCGGCGGTTCTTC